Listed here are 19 T cell receptor beta chains from one sample, sequenced in a study of T cells after yellow fever vaccination. One entry per CDR3 protein, called by TCRdb with MiXCR from the 5' RACE reads. The table lists hundreds of thousands of distinct CDR3 sequences, around 6.5% of them singletons. Sequenced material: PBMCs, taken 5 days after the yellow fever booster vaccination. The receptor set was obtained from a man aged 30-40 years who received the YFV17D yellow fever vaccine.

This clonotype has a count of ten or more. The chain has TRBV6-1 and TRBJ2-2; TRBD1 matches at 8 bases. The V segment lost 10 bases and the J segment 2 bases; nucleotides outside the gene matches: 6. This CDR3 spans 14 amino acids. Germline CDR1 reads MNHNS; CDR2 reads SASEGT. The CDR3 here is CATTRGQNTGELFF. The CDR3 coding sequence is TGTGCCACGACCAGGGGGCAAAACACCGGGGAGCTGTTTTTT.

This clonotype has a handful of counts. This sequence joins TRBV7-2 and TRBJ1-1; 8 bases are shared with TRBD1. The length of the CDR3 is 15 residues. With 5 bases clipped from V and 1 base from J, the junction kept 6 bases outside the gene matches. Germline assignment: CDR1 SGHTA and CDR2 FQGNSA. The CDR3 loop reads CASSAGQGRNTEAFF. CDR3 nucleotide sequence: TGTGCCAGCAGCGCCGGACAGGGAAGGAACACTGAAGCTTTCTTT.

In this sample, this clonotype turned up a few times. The V gene is TRBV4-3, the J gene TRBJ2-7, with D possibly being TRBD2 (5 bases). Germline V gene data show CDR1 as LGHNA and CDR2 as YSLEER. V was trimmed by 2 bases and J by 2 bases, leaving 10 bases between them. The CDR3 has 14 amino acids. DNA for the CDR3: TGCGCCAGCAGCCAATCCGCCGGGACCTACGAGCAGTACTTC. This translates into CASSQSAGTYEQYF.

This chain uses TRBV20-1 with TRBJ2-7; 8 bases map to TRBD2. CDR3 length equals 13 residues. Germline CDR1 and CDR2: DFQATT and SNEGSKA (reference sequence). The trim removed 3 bases at V and 5 bases at J, leaving 6 bases unmatched. The DNA of the CDR3 is TGCAGTGCTAGGGGGACTAGTTGGAACGAGCAGTACTTC. It translates to CSARGTSWNEQYF.

The chain employs TRBV7-2 and TRBJ2-7, with 13 bases fitting TRBD2. Unmatched junction bases numbered 8, after V lost 5 bases and J lost 4 bases. This CDR3 is 16 amino acids long. CDR1 and CDR2 (germline): SGHTA, FQGNSA. The CDR3 spells CASSPRTSGSKYEQYF. The CDR3 DNA follows: TGTGCCAGCAGCCCCCGGACTAGCGGGAGCAAGTACGAGCAGTACTTC.

This clonotype was detected ten times or more. The chain carries TRBV2 and TRBJ2-1, with D unclear. The CDR3 has 16 amino acids. V was trimmed by 1 base and J by 7 bases, leaving 17 bases between them. From germline, CDR1 is SNHLY and CDR2 FYNNEI. In DNA, the CDR3 is TGTGCCAGCAGTGAAGTCTCCCCAACGATTTCGAATGAGCAGTTCTTC. Its translation: CASSEVSPTISNEQFF.

This clonotype has just a few counts. J is TRBJ1-2 and V is TRBV7-8, with D possibly matching TRBD1 (5 bases). Per germline, CDR1 SGHVS and CDR2 FQNEAQ. This CDR3 contains 14 residues. V was cut by 0 bases and J by 6 bases, with 11 bases left in between. CDR3 sequence (DNA): TGTGCCAGCAGCTTAGCCAGGACAACGCATGGCTACACCTTC. Translating it yields CASSLARTTHGYTF. The full variable domain, completed using reference TRBV7-8 and TRBJ1-2, is GAGVSQSPRYKVAKRGQDVALRCDPISGHVSLFWYQQALGQGPEFLTYFQNEAQLDKSGLPSDRFFAERPEGSVSTLKIQRTQQEDSAVYLCASSLARTTHGYTFGSGTRLTVV.

This clonotype has ten or more counts. V is TRBV3-1 and J is TRBJ2-1; D is undetermined. Germline assignment: CDR1 LGHDT and CDR2 YNNKEL (reference sequence). There are 12 residues in the CDR3. Trimming stripped 3 bases from V and 8 bases from J, with 8 bases between. The CDR3 DNA follows: TGTGCCAGCAGCCACCTGAGCGATGAGCAGTTCTTC. This sequence encodes CASSHLSDEQFF.

This chain connects TRBV6-5 to TRBJ2-3; D is unresolved. V was pared by 0 bases and J by 2 bases, with 12 bases between. This CDR3 is built from 16 residues. Germline V gene sequence: CDR1 MNHEY, CDR2 SVGAGI. CDR3 nucleotide sequence: TGTGCCAGCAGTTACTCGGTACTTCTCTCCACAGATACGCAGTATTTT. Protein sequence: CASSYSVLLSTDTQYF.

The gene calls are TRBV15 and TRBJ1-6, with D possibly matching TRBD1 (6 bases). The CDR3 sequence is 16 residues long. The V end lost 5 bases, the J end lost 9 bases, and 20 bases lay between the germline ends. Germline V lookup: CDR1 LNHNV, CDR2 YYDKDF (reference sequence). In nucleotides, the CDR3 is TGTGCCACCAGCGAAGGGGGGACCATCGGAGTTTCACCCCTCCACTTT. Protein product: CATSEGGTIGVSPLHF.

This clonotype turned up a few times. The rearrangement joins TRBV28 to TRBJ2-3; D is ambiguous. The V gene's germline CDR1 is MDHEN and CDR2 SYDVKM. CDR3 length equals 19 residues. The V end lost 1 base, the J end lost 7 bases, and 27 bases lay between the germline ends. The CDR3 DNA reads as TGTGCCAGCAGTTTATTCGGTGCGGCGGTAACGCTTATGCGTAATACGCAGTATTTT. It encodes CASSLFGAAVTLMRNTQYF.

The chain has TRBV29-1 and TRBJ2-5, with a tentative D call TRBD1 (6 bases). CDR3 length: 13 residues. Per the germline V gene, CDR1 is SQVTM and CDR2 is ANQGSEA. Trimming removed 6 bases from V and 5 bases from J, with 16 bases in between. The CDR3 DNA is TGCAGCGTCCTGAGGGCAGGGGAGGAGACCCAGTACTTC. The encoded protein is CSVLRAGEETQYF. Complete variable domain (other parts from reference TRBV29-1 and TRBJ2-5): SAVISQKPSRDICQRGTSLTIQCQVDSQVTMMFWYRQQPGQSLTLIATANQGSEATYESGFVIDKFPISRPNLTFSTLTVSNMSPEDSSIYLCSVLRAGEETQYFGPGTRLLVL.

This clonotype was recorded many times. The chain has TRBV29-1 and TRBJ2-3; the match to TRBD1 covers 8 bases. The CDR3 loop spans 14 amino acids. The V gene's germline CDR1 is SQVTM and CDR2 ANQGSEA. V shed 6 bases, J shed 2 bases, and the junction held 7 bases outside the gene matches. CDR3: CSVQGGPSTDTQYF. The CDR3 DNA reads as TGCAGCGTACAGGGGGGACCCTCCACAGATACGCAGTATTTT.

The rearrangement joins TRBV4-3 to TRBJ2-1; the D is unclear. The ends were cut back, 3 bases at V and 7 bases at J, with 22 bases in the middle. From germline, CDR1 is LGHNA and CDR2 YSLEER. This CDR3 has 17 amino acids. The CDR3 DNA follows: TGCGCCAGCAGCCAGGGGTGGGTTAGGTCGCAGATAAATGAGCAGTTCTTC. Its translation: CASSQGWVRSQINEQFF.

The sample holds a few counts of this clonotype. V is TRBV20-1 and J is TRBJ1-5, with 8 nucleotides matching TRBD1. With 3 bases clipped from V and 1 base from J, the junction kept 8 bases outside the gene matches. The CDR3 is made up of 16 amino acids. CDR1 DFQATT and CDR2 SNEGSKA come from the germline V gene (reference sequence). The CDR3 protein is CSARDLGQGSNQPQHF. The CDR3 region has the DNA TGCAGTGCTAGGGACCTCGGACAGGGAAGCAATCAGCCCCAGCATTTT.

The table lists this clonotype with many counts. V is TRBV28 and J is TRBJ2-1; TRBD2 agrees at 11 bases. V shed 7 bases, J shed 0 bases, and the junction held 5 bases outside the gene matches. Germline lookup yields CDR1 MDHEN and CDR2 SYDVKM. The CDR3 runs to 16 residues. CDR3 DNA sequence: TGTGCCAGCAAAGGACTAGCGGGTAGCTCCTACAATGAGCAGTTCTTC. Translated: CASKGLAGSSYNEQFF.

The chain uses TRBV20-1 and TRBJ2-4, with D possibly being TRBD2 (5 bases). The germline V gene encodes CDR1 DFQATT and CDR2 SNEGSKA (reference sequence). The CDR3 extends over 16 amino acids. V dropped 0 bases and J dropped 0 bases, with 12 bases sitting between them. The CDR3 region has the DNA TGCAGTGCTAGAGATGGGGAGACACTAGCCAAAAACATTCAGTACTTC. Translated: CSARDGETLAKNIQYF.

This clonotype has a handful of counts. The J gene is TRBJ2-2, the V gene TRBV27; D gene ambiguous. The CDR3 spans 13 residues. V shed 5 bases and J shed 0 bases, with 4 bases lying between them. Germline V CDR1 and CDR2: MNHEY, SMNVEV (reference sequence). The CDR3 reads CASSNANTGELFF. In DNA form, the CDR3 reads TGTGCCAGCAGTAACGCGAACACCGGGGAGCTGTTTTTT.

This clonotype has more than one count but fewer than ten. The rearrangement joins TRBV5-1 to TRBJ2-1; D ambiguous. V was pared by 4 bases and J by 7 bases, with 6 bases between. Per the germline V gene, CDR1 is SGHRS and CDR2 is YFSETQ. The CDR3 is 11 residues long. CDR3: CASSDDNEQFF. The CDR3 DNA follows: TGCGCCAGCAGCGACGATAATGAGCAGTTCTTC.